This T cell receptor beta chain was captured by sequencing in a study of T cells in Graves' hyperthyroidism and ophthalmopathy. There were TCR beta CDR3 regions amplified from RNA transcripts. Initially, a first-round RT-PCR of the TCR CDR3 employed the HTBI primer set. TCRdb processed the multiplex PCR reads anew with MiXCR; each CDR3 protein has one entry. The sample includes a few hundred thousand distinct CDR3 sequences, roughly 25% of them seen just once. The CDR3 sequence is 14 residues long. The junction had 6 bases not matched to a gene; V was cut back by 6 bases and J by 2 bases. Those patients with uncontrolled infection, other autoimmune disease, pregnancy or lactation were excluded.

This clonotype originated in a man in his forties or fifties with Graves' hyperthyroidism. The chain joins TRBV12-3 or TRBV12-4 to TRBJ2-7; 8 bases match TRBD1. Sequenced input: blood. This CDR3 reads CASRPDRDTYEQYF. DNA for the CDR3: TGTGCCAGCAGACCGGACAGGGACACCTACGAGCAGTACTTC.